This T cell receptor (beta chain) derives from a study of CD8 T cells in Susac syndrome. Sequencing of TCR beta covered CD8+ and CD4+ T cells obtained from blood. RNA, at about 0.5 to 1 ug, was reverse transcribed with random hexamers. A multiplex approach, immunoSEQ multiplex PCR, amplified TCR beta CDR3 across 54 Vbeta and 13 Jbeta. TCRdb used MiXCR to reprocess the immunoSEQ multiplex PCR reads, holding one entry per CDR3 protein. This sample carries 110,000 or so distinct CDR3 sequences, 90% to 98% of them seen once, and the ten largest clones take under 0.1%. Sequenced material: CD4+ T cells from PBMCs. The receptor was isolated from a human donor in good health.

The CDR3 nucleotides are TGTGCCAGCAGCTGGGGACAGGGAGGGAACGAGCAGTACTTC. It yields the protein CASSWGQGGNEQYF. The V call is TRBV7-9, the J call TRBJ2-7; 9 bases align to TRBD1. The CDR3 loop spans 14 amino acids. Germline V gene sequence: CDR1 SEHNR, CDR2 FQNEAQ (reference sequence). Losses at the gene ends were 4 bases for V and 5 bases for J; bases not matched to a gene: 6.